This TCR beta chain was captured in a study of blood T cell repertoires in COVID-19. Study in general: The United States, Italy and Spain were the sources of the acute and convalescent COVID-19 samples.

Clones were sequenced by immunoSEQ multiplex PCR, and TCRdb holds only the in-frame ones, with some missing. The top ten hold around 6.3% of the sample, which has under 250,000 clones, around 88% seen once. V shed 2 bases and J 12 bases; nucleotides not matched to a gene: 16. From germline, CDR1 is LGHDT and CDR2 YNNKEL (reference sequence). This CDR3 is 17 amino acids long. The TCR originated in a woman aged 25 to 45 with COVID-19, enrolled during active disease. Input material: peripheral blood. The chain combines TRBV3-1 (or the pseudogene TRBV3-2) with TRBJ1-4, with 9 positions matching TRBD1. The CDR3 region has the DNA TGTGCCAGCAGCCAACGATGGACAGGGGAAAAGGTTGGAGAACTGTTTTTT. Translating it yields CASSQRWTGEKVGELFF.